The rows below give T cell receptor beta chains drawn from one sample of a study of CD8 T cells in ankylosing spondylitis. TCRdb re-called the 5' RACE reads through MiXCR, storing one row per CDR3 protein. The data contain 100,000 to 150,000 distinct CDR3 sequences, 6% to 8.5% of them seen just once; the ten biggest clones take up 12%. Sequenced input: blood, either unsorted or a sorted T cell fraction (not recorded which). Receptors were obtained from a male donor with ankylosing spondylitis or in good health (not recorded which). The CDR3 runs from the conserved cysteine through the conserved F or W. D genes are given only for firm matches. Size is omitted from some rows. Given values are once, few, many or a class for expanded clones.

V gene	clone size	D gene	J gene	CDR3 DNA	CDR3 protein
TRBV5-1	NA	TRBD1	TRBJ2-2	TGCGCCAGCAGCCCCAGGGGGCCCACCGGGGAGCTGTTTTTT	CASSPRGPTGELFF
TRBV6-6	many	NA	TRBJ2-3	TGTGCCAGCAAGGAAGATACGCAGTATTTT	CASKEDTQYF
TRBV12-3/TRBV12-4	many	NA	TRBJ1-2	TGTGCCAGCAGCCTGGACGGTCCCTATGGCTACACCTTC	CASSLDGPYGYTF
TRBV5-1	many	NA	TRBJ2-7	TGCGCCAGCAGCTTGTCGCAGGTAGACTACGAGCAGTACTTC	CASSLSQVDYEQYF
TRBV14	many	TRBD2	TRBJ2-1	TGTGCCAGCAGCCAAGTTTGGGCGGGAGGGCCCAATGAGCAGTTCTTC	CASSQVWAGGPNEQFF
TRBV6-5	many	NA	TRBJ2-1	TGTGCCAGCAGTTACGGGGGGAACTACAATGAGCAGTTCTTC	CASSYGGNYNEQFF
TRBV12-3/TRBV12-4	many	NA	TRBJ1-1	TGTGCCAGCAGTCCCCCCAAGAACACTGAAGCTTTCTTT	CASSPPKNTEAFF
TRBV5-1	many	TRBD2	TRBJ2-3	TGCGCCAGCAGGTTAGCGGGAGTGACAGATACGCAGTATTTT	CASRLAGVTDTQYF
TRBV4-1	many	TRBD2	TRBJ2-1	TGCGCCAGCAGCCAGCCCCGCGCGGGAGTTACGAATGAGCAGTTCTTC	CASSQPRAGVTNEQFF
TRBV29-1	few	NA	TRBJ1-1	TGCAGCGTAGGAGGACGGTTGAACACTGAAGCTTTCTTT	CSVGGRLNTEAFF
TRBV5-1	many	NA	TRBJ2-2	TGCGCCAGCAGCTTGTGGCGTGGAGCCGGGGAGCTGTTTTTT	CASSLWRGAGELFF
TRBV7-2	many	NA	TRBJ2-7	TGTGCCAGCAGCTTACTACAGGGTGTGATCGAGCAGTACTTC	CASSLLQGVIEQYF
TRBV5-1	many	TRBD1	TRBJ1-5	TGCGCCAGCAGCTTGGAGGGGGCCGATCAGCCCCAGCATTTT	CASSLEGADQPQHF
TRBV28	many	NA	TRBJ1-5	TGTGCCAGCAGTCTAATTGAAGGAGGGATTAGTGGCAATCAGCCCCAGCATTTT	CASSLIEGGISGNQPQHF
TRBV29-1	many	TRBD2	TRBJ2-1	TGCAGCGTTGAGGGGCGGGAGGACCTTGTTAATGAGCAGTTCTTC	CSVEGREDLVNEQFF
TRBV6-6	NA	NA	TRBJ1-2	TGTGCCAGCAGTTACCCGAGGGGGTATGGCTACACCTTC	CASSYPRGYGYTF
TRBV7-2	many	NA	TRBJ1-2	TGTGCCAGCAGCTTAGTAGGCGGGGGCTACACCTTC	CASSLVGGGYTF
TRBV5-1	many	TRBD2	TRBJ2-7	TGCGCCAGCAGCGCTGGGAGGACTAGCGAACTACCCTACGAGCAGTACTTC	CASSAGRTSELPYEQYF
TRBV28	many	TRBD2	TRBJ2-3	TGTGCCAGCAGTCCTGAGGGGACTAGCGCTTCCACAGATACGCAGTATTTT	CASSPEGTSASTDTQYF
TRBV5-1	many	NA	TRBJ1-1	TGCGCCAGCAGCTTGGAGCCAGGGGTAAACTCTGAAGCTTTCTTT	CASSLEPGVNSEAFF
TRBV20-1	many	TRBD2	TRBJ2-5	TGCAGTGCTGGACGGACTAGCGATCAAGAGACCCAGTACTTC	CSAGRTSDQETQYF
TRBV11-1	many	TRBD1	TRBJ1-6	TGTGCCAGCAGCGATGGGACAGGGGGCTCGGTGGTTAATTCACCCCTCCACTTT	CASSDGTGGSVVNSPLHF
TRBV20-1	many	NA	TRBJ2-7	TGCAGTGCCCAGAGGGCTAGCACCCTCTCCTACGAGCAGTACTTC	CSAQRASTLSYEQYF
TRBV18	many	NA	TRBJ2-5	TGTGCCAGCTCAACAGCGTGGCAAGAGACCCAGTACTTC	CASSTAWQETQYF
TRBV20-1	many	NA	TRBJ2-6	TGCAGTGCCCCGACACCTGATAGCTCTGGGGCCAACGTCCTGACTTTC	CSAPTPDSSGANVLTF
TRBV4-2	many	TRBD2	TRBJ2-7	TGTGCCAGCAGCCCAGAAACTAGCGGGGCTCCCTACGAGCAGTACTTC	CASSPETSGAPYEQYF
TRBV5-6	many	NA	TRBJ1-2	TGTGCCAGCAGCTTACGCCGGACTGACTACTATGGCTACACCTTC	CASSLRRTDYYGYTF
TRBV5-1	many	NA	TRBJ2-7	TGCGCCAGCAGCTTGGGGCAGTTGTCCTACGAGCAGTACTTC	CASSLGQLSYEQYF
TRBV19	many	TRBD1	TRBJ1-6	TGTGCCAGTAGTACGGGACAGCTGTATAATTCACCCCTCCACTTT	CASSTGQLYNSPLHF
TRBV5-5	many	TRBD1	TRBJ1-1	TGTGCCAGCAGCTTGGGGACAGGGGAGTACACTGAAGCTTTCTTT	CASSLGTGEYTEAFF
TRBV11-3	many	NA	TRBJ1-6	TGTGCCAGCAGCTCCGCTGGGGGGGGGTACTCCTATAATTCACCCCTCCACTTT	CASSSAGGGYSYNSPLHF